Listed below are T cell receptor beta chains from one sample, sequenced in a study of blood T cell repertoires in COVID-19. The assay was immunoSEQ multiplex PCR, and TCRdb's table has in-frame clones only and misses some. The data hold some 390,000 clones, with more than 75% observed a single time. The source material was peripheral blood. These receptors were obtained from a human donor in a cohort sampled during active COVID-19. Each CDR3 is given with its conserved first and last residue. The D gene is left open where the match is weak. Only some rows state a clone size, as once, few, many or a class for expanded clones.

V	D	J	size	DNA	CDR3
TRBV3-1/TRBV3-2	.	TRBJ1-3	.	TGTGCCAGCAGCCAAGTTCCGGGAAACACCATATATTTT	CASSQVPGNTIYF
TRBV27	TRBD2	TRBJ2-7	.	TGTGCCAGCCAAGGAATAGCGGGGGGGACTAGCGGGAGCTACGAGCAGTACTTC	CASQGIAGGTSGSYEQYF
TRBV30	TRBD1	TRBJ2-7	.	TGTGCCTGGAGTCCCCCGGGACAGGGAATCTACGAGCAGTACTTC	CAWSPPGQGIYEQYF
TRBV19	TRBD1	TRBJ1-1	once	TGTGCCAGTAGTATTCTTAGGACAGGGGCGAACACTGAAGCTTTCTTT	CASSILRTGANTEAFF
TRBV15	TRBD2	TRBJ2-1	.	TGTGCCACCAGCAGAGGGCTAGCGGGGAACTACAATGAGCAGTTCTTC	CATSRGLAGNYNEQFF
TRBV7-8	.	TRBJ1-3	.	TGTGCCAGCAGCTTAGGCGTCCTAGGGGACACCATATATTTT	CASSLGVLGDTIYF
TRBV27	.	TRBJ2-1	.	TGTGCCAGCAGTTTGGGGACCCTAGGACTAAGGTCCTACAATGAGCAGTTCTTC	CASSLGTLGLRSYNEQFF
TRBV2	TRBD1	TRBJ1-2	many	TGTGCCAGCAGTGAAGTTCCCAGAACAGGGGAAGGCTACACCTTC	CASSEVPRTGEGYTF
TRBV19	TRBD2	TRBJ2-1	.	TGTGCCAGTAGCCCTATCCCGACTAGCGGAAATGAGCAGTTCTTC	CASSPIPTSGNEQFF
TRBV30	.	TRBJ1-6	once	TGTGCCTGGACCGGGAGCGGAGGAGGTTCCGGTGCACCCCTCCACTTT	CAWTGSGGGSGAPLHF
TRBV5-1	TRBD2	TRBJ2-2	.	TGCGCCAGCAGCTGGGGCCCGCTAGCGGGGGACCCCACCGGGGAGCTGTTTTTT	CASSWGPLAGDPTGELFF
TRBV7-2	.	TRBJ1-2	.	TGTGCCAGCAGCTCCATTCTCGACAGTTATGGCTACACCTTC	CASSSILDSYGYTF
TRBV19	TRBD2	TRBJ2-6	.	TGTGCCAGTGCCGGGACTAGCGGGAGAACTGGGGCCAACGTCCTGACTTTC	CASAGTSGRTGANVLTF
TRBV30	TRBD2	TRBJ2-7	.	TGTGCCTGGACTAGCGGGAGTATTTTGAACGAGCAGTACTTC	CAWTSGSILNEQYF
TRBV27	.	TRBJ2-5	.	TGTGCCAGCAGTTGGTGGGGGGGCGCAGGAGAGACCCAGTACTTC	CASSWWGGAGETQYF